This T cell receptor (beta chain) was profiled in a study of T cells in tuberculosis. This table comes from immunoSEQ multiplex PCR, and its TCRdb copy is limited to in-frame clones, with some not included. The table records around 22,000 clones, less than 97% of them present only once. Study results and caveats: Cases with active tuberculosis were adults, while controls were adolescents.

As to this clone: The antigen is undetermined.

The CDR3 sequence is 19 residues long. Tuberculin skin test and IGRA determined adolescents' latent tuberculosis status at entry. The sequence derives from a donor between 10 and 29 years old with latent tuberculosis or without tuberculosis infection. The sample was PBMCs. The chain recombines TRBV21-1 with TRBJ1-5. TRBV21-1 is recorded as a pseudogene. In nucleotides, the CDR3 is TGTGCCAGCAGCAAAGACTTCCCCGCGGGGATATATAGCAATCAGCCCCAGCATTTT. Its translation is CASSKDFPAGIYSNQPQHF.